The source of this T cell receptor beta chain is a study of T cell repertoires in cytomegalovirus infection. Study-level information: Used in the study were CMV epitopes, some recently identified and HLA-C-restricted, others well-studied and HLA-B-restricted. Notes on the study in general: Carriage of CMV together with the relevant HLA was identifiable through cumulative public TCR beta family frequency.

As to this clonotype: The antigen is unknown.

TCRdb recomputed calls from the reads with MiXCR, one row per CDR3 protein. The table lists around 750,000 distinct CDR3 sequences, approximately 32% of them singletons. The receptor's source is a human donor in good health (CMV status not recorded). Some clones in this sample may be carry-over from other donors' samples. Source: cultured CD8+ T cells from PBMCs, taken from culture after CMV antigen stimulation.

The CDR3 protein is CASSQDLIGQHYNEQFF. The CDR3 DNA follows: TGCGCCAGCAGCCAAGATCTCATTGGACAGCACTACAATGAGCAGTTCTTC. The V gene is TRBV4-3, the J gene TRBJ2-1, with D maybe TRBD1 (6 bases). CDR1 LGHNA and CDR2 YSLEER come from the germline V gene. V lost 0 bases and J lost 3, with 15 bases in between. CDR3 length equals 17 residues.